Each of the 3 T cell receptor beta chains below was sequenced from the same sample in a study of CD4 T cells in relation to SARS-CoV-2 and coronaviruses. These receptors have no known antigen. Before the COVID-19 pandemic, during about 2011-2019, CD4+ T cells were taken from unexposed donors. Isolation of CD4+ T cells took place after about 10 days in culture. Data came from immunoSEQ multiplex PCR; TCRdb stores just in-frame clones and leaves some out. There are 17,000 or so clones in the sample; roughly 80% occur only once, and around 14% lies in the top ten. Sequenced: CD4+ T cells from PBMCs, cultured in vitro. These receptors all stem from a human donor in good health.

This chain connects TRBV7-3 to TRBJ2-7; 8 bases agree with TRBD1. This CDR3 region has 16 residues. V dropped 2 bases and J dropped 5; count of bases not matched to a gene: 11. The V gene's germline CDR1 is SGHTA and CDR2 FQGTGA. CDR3 DNA: TGTGCCAGCAGCTTATCCCCCGACAGGGGTTCCCACGAGCAGTACTTC. This gives the protein CASSLSPDRGSHEQYF.

The table lists this clone with a few counts. The CDR3 region is CASSLRDEQFF. DNA for the CDR3: TGTGCCAGCAGCTTAAGGGATGAGCAGTTCTTC. The V gene is TRBV11-1, the J gene TRBJ2-1; no firm D call. Germline V lookup: CDR1 SGHAT, CDR2 FQDESV (reference sequence). The CDR3 runs 11 residues. The ends were cut back, 2 bases at V and 8 bases at J, with 4 bases in the middle.

V and J are TRBV11-1 and TRBJ1-1; D is uncertain. Germline V gives CDR1 SGHAT, CDR2 FQDESV (reference sequence). V was pared by 1 base and J by 1 base, with 10 bases between. The CDR3 is 15 residues long. The CDR3: CASSLETSPNTEAFF. DNA for the CDR3: TGTGCCAGCAGCTTAGAAACTTCGCCGAACACTGAAGCTTTCTTT.